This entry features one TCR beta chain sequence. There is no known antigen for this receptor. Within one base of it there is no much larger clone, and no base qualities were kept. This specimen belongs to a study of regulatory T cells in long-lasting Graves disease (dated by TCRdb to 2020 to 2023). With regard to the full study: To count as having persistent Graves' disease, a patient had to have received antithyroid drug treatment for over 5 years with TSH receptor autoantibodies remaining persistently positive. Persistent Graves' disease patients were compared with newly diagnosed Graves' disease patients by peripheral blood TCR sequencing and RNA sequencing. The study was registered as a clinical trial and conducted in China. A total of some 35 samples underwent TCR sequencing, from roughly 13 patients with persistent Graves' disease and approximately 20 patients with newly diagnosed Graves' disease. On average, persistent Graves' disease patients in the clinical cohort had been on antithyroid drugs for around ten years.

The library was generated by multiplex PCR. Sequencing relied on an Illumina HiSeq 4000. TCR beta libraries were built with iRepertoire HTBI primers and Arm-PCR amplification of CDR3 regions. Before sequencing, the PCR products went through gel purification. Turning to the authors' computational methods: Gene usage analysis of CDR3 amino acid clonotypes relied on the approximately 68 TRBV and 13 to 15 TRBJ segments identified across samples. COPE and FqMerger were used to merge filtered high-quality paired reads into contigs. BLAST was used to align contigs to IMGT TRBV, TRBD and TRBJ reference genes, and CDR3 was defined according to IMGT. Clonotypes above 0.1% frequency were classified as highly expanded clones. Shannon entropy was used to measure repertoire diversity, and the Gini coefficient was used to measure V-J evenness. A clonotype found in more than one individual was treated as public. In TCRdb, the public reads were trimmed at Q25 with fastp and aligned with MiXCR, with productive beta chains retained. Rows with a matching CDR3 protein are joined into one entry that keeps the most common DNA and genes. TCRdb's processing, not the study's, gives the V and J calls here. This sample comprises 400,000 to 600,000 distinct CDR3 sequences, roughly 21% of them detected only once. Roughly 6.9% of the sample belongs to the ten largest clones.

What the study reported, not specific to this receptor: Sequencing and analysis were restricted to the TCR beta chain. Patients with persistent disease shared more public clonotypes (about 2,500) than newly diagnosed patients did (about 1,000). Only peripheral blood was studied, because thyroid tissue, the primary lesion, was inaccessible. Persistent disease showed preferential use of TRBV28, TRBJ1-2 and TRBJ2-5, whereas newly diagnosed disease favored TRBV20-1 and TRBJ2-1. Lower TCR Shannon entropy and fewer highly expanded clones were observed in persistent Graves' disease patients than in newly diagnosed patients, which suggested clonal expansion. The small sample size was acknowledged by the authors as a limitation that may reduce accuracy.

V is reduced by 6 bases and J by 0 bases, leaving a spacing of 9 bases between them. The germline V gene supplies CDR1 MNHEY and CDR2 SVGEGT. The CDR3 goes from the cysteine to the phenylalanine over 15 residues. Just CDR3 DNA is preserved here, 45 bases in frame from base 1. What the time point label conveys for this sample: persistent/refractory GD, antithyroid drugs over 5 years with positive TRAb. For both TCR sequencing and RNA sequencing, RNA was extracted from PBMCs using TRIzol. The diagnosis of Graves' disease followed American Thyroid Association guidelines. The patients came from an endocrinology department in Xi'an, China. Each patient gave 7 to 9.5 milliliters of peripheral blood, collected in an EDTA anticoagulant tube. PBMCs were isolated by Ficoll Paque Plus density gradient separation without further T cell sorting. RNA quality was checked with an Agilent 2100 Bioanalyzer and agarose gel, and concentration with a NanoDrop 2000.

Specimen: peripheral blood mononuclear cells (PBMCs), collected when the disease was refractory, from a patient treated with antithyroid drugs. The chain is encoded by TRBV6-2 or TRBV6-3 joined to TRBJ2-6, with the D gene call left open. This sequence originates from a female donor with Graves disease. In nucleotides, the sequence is TGTGCCAGCAGGGCTCCCAGCTCTGGGGCCAACGTCCTGACTTTC. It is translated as CASRAPSSGANVLTF.